A selection of T cell receptor beta chains follows, all from one sample in a study of beta chain features in type 1 diabetes. TCRdb keeps only in-frame clones here, not all; method: immunoSEQ multiplex PCR. This sample has a few hundred thousand clones, with roughly 17% found just once. Sequencing input: naive CD4+ T cells from blood. These receptors were taken from a man aged 25-40 years with type 1 diabetes. Each CDR3 is given with its conserved first and last residue. D genes are given only for firm matches. Clone size is shown for a subset of rows, as once, few, many or a class of expanded clone.

TRBV29-1	TRBD1	TRBJ2-3	NA	TGCAGCGTTGAAGATCTGGGACAGAGCCCTAGCACAGATACGCAGTATTTT	CSVEDLGQSPSTDTQYF
TRBV29-1	NA	TRBJ2-1	few	TGCAGCGTTGAGGGGATGATTGGGAATGAGCAGTTCTTC	CSVEGMIGNEQFF
TRBV11-2	NA	TRBJ2-3	NA	TGTGCCAGCAGCCTAAGACCAGGGTCACCAGATACGCAGTATTTT	CASSLRPGSPDTQYF
TRBV29-1	NA	TRBJ1-1	NA	TGCAGCGTTGAAGGGGTGATGAACACTGAAGCTTTCTTT	CSVEGVMNTEAFF
TRBV18	NA	TRBJ2-3	few	TGTGCCAGCTCACCTACTACCACGAGCACAGATACGCAGTATTTT	CASSPTTTSTDTQYF
TRBV4-3	TRBD1	TRBJ2-1	few	TGCGCCAGCAGCCCCCGGACAGGGTGGATAGCGATGCAGTTCTTC	CASSPRTGWIAMQFF
TRBV5-1	TRBD2	TRBJ2-1	NA	TGCGCCAGCAGCTTTAGTACTAGCGGCTACAATGAGCAGTTCTTC	CASSFSTSGYNEQFF
TRBV5-1	TRBD2	TRBJ2-7	NA	TGCGCCAGCAGCCCTCTAACTAGCGGCGGGTACGAGCAGTACTTC	CASSPLTSGGYEQYF
TRBV29-1	NA	TRBJ2-7	NA	TGCAGCGTTGACAGGGATTACGAGCAGTACTTC	CSVDRDYEQYF
TRBV4-2	NA	TRBJ2-1	NA	TGTGCCAGCAGCCAAGCGGGTGAGCAGTTCTTC	CASSQAGEQFF
TRBV27	NA	TRBJ2-2	NA	TGTGCCAGCAGTACGTTCGCCGGGGAGCTGTTTTTT	CASSTFAGELFF
TRBV14	NA	TRBJ2-2	NA	TGTGCCAGCAGCCCAAGCAGCGTTGTGCAGGGAAGATTTGGGGAGCTGTTTTTT	CASSPSSVVQGRFGELFF
TRBV10-3	TRBD2	TRBJ2-1	few	TGTGCCATCAGTGGCGAAGCGGGAGCCTACAATGAGCAGTTCTTC	CAISGEAGAYNEQFF
TRBV25-1	TRBD1	TRBJ2-7	few	TGTGCCAGCAGTTCCCCAGGGGGATACGAGCAGTACTTC	CASSSPGGYEQYF
TRBV29-1	NA	TRBJ2-5	NA	TGCAGCGTACCCGGGGCGTGGGTGGGAGAGACCCAGTACTTC	CSVPGAWVGETQYF
TRBV29-1	NA	TRBJ2-7	few	TGCAGCGTTGTTGGGACCGGAGGGGAAGAGCAGTACTTC	CSVVGTGGEEQYF
TRBV4-2	NA	TRBJ2-7	NA	TGTGCCAGCAGCCAACTAGGGGGGCGGACCGAGCAGTACTTC	CASSQLGGRTEQYF
TRBV29-1	NA	TRBJ2-7	few	TGCAGCGTTAGGGAGGAATTCTACGAGCAGTACTTC	CSVREEFYEQYF
TRBV12-5	NA	TRBJ2-3	few	TGTGCTAGTGGTAACACAGATACGCAGTATTTT	CASGNTDTQYF
TRBV11-1	NA	TRBJ2-7	few	TGTGCCAGCAGCTTAGGTGACTACGAGCAGTACTTC	CASSLGDYEQYF
TRBV29-1	TRBD1	TRBJ2-1	few	TGCAGCGTTGGATTGACAGGGACGATTAATGAGCAGTTCTTC	CSVGLTGTINEQFF
TRBV20-1	NA	TRBJ2-3	NA	TGCAGTGCTAGAAGGCGGGATACGCAGTATTTT	CSARRRDTQYF
TRBV9	NA	TRBJ1-4	few	TGTGCCAGCAGCGTAGGAGGGGCTGACGAAAAACTGTTTTTT	CASSVGGADEKLFF
TRBV19	NA	TRBJ2-1	NA	TGTGCCAGCCGTTTCGCGGGGAGCTCCTACAATGAGCAGTTCTTC	CASRFAGSSYNEQFF
TRBV7-6	NA	TRBJ2-7	few	TGTGCCAGCAGCCCTAGGGCTAGCGACTACGAGCAGTACTTC	CASSPRASDYEQYF
TRBV6-5	NA	TRBJ2-3	few	TGTGCCAGCAGTATGGGGGGCGGAGGGCAGTATTTT	CASSMGGGGQYF
TRBV10-3	NA	TRBJ2-4	NA	TGTGCCATCAGTGATCCGAAGACAGATAACATTCAGTACTTC	CAISDPKTDNIQYF
TRBV29-1	NA	TRBJ2-1	NA	TGCAGCGCGAAGGGAGGAGAGAGCTCCTACAATGAGCAGTTCTTC	CSAKGGESSYNEQFF
TRBV30	NA	TRBJ1-1	few	TGTGCCTTACGTCAATCGGGTCTAATGAACACTGAAGCTTTCTTT	CALRQSGLMNTEAFF
TRBV23-1	NA	TRBJ2-5	few	TGCGCCAGCAGTCAATTCGACCCGAGGGAGACCCAGTACTTC	CASSQFDPRETQYF
TRBV2	NA	TRBJ2-6	NA	TGTGCCAGCAGTGATAGGACAGGGGCCAACGTCCTGACTTTC	CASSDRTGANVLTF
TRBV30	NA	TRBJ1-2	few	TGTGCCTCTGGACTGAATGGCTACACCTTC	CASGLNGYTF
TRBV29-1	TRBD1	TRBJ2-7	few	TGCAGCGTTGTGCCCGGACAGGGGGCGCGAGAGCAGTACTTC	CSVVPGQGAREQYF